These 22 T cell receptor beta chains were sequenced from one sample in a study of metastatic and nonmetastatic thyroid tumors. With MiXCR, TCRdb reprocessed the PCR reads. The sample holds about 15,000 clones; over 20% are singletons and the top ten take 12%. Prior to thyroid surgery, none of the patients had received any treatment. Sample: tumor tissue. The receptors were gathered from a female donor with papillary thyroid cancer or a benign thyroid nodule (not recorded which). Some clones in this sample may be carry-over from other donors' samples.

This clone was picked up a small number of times. This chain connects TRBV12-3 or TRBV12-4 to TRBJ2-3; D is unclear. CDR3 length: 14 residues. The V end was cut by 6 bases, the J end by 4 bases, with 14 bases between. The CDR3 nucleotides read TGTGCCAGCAGATGGCAGTGGTCCGCAGATACGCAGTATTTT. It encodes CASRWQWSADTQYF.

The sample holds many counts of this clone. The chain is built from TRBV27 and TRBJ2-1, with 9 bases matching TRBD2. The CDR3 has 14 residues. Trimming at V came to 6 bases and at J to 8 bases, leaving 8 bases not matched to a gene. CDR1 and CDR2 from the germline V gene are MNHEY and SMNVEV (reference sequence). CDR3 sequence (DNA): TGTGCCAGCAGGCCGGTGGGACTAGCCGATGAGCAGTTCTTC. The encoded protein is CASRPVGLADEQFF.

The table lists this clone with a count of one. One end of the junction is discordant with germline, which a read error may explain. V is TRBV7-3 and J is TRBJ1-1; TRBD1 is a possible D gene (5 bases). The CDR3 contains 14 residues. The germline gives CDR1 SGHTA, CDR2 FQGTGA. The CDR3 sequence is CASSLIGEGTESFF. Here the CDR3 DNA reads TGTGCCAGCAGCTTAATAGGGGAGGGCACTGAATCTTTCTTT.

This clone showed up just once. This sequence joins TRBV5-6 and TRBJ2-7; 9 nucleotides match TRBD2. The CDR3 length is 15 residues. The J segment lost 10 bases and the V segment lost 2 bases, leaving 13 bases of the junction unmatched. Germline assignment: CDR1 SGHDT and CDR2 YYEEEE. CDR3: CASSFLASGTGGQYF. The CDR3 DNA is TGTGCCAGCAGCTTTTTAGCTAGCGGGACTGGGGGTCAGTACTTC.

This clone was counted at least ten times. V gene TRBV5-1 combines with J gene TRBJ2-1; 8 bases agree with TRBD2. The CDR3 contains 14 residues. Germline assignment: CDR1 SGHRS and CDR2 YFSETQ. V shed 3 bases, J shed 9 bases, and the junction held 8 bases outside the gene matches. As DNA, the CDR3 is TGCGCCAGCAGCTCCCGGGAGGGCCACGTTGAGCAGTTCTTC. Its protein product is CASSSREGHVEQFF.

The chain couples TRBV30 to TRBJ1-2; 11 bases line up with TRBD1. CDR1 is GTSNPN, CDR2 SVGIG, per germline (reference sequence). V was clipped by 5 bases and J by 4 bases; unmatched bases: 9. The CDR3 is made up of 15 amino acids. CDR3 sequence (DNA): TGTGCCTGGGGCGGACAGGGGGCATCTAGCTATGGCTACACCTTC. Residues: CAWGGQGASSYGYTF.

This clone was seen many times. The rearrangement joins TRBV10-2 to TRBJ1-2; possibly TRBD1 for D (5 bases). The CDR3 spans 16 residues. CDR1 is WSHSY and CDR2 is SAAADI in the germline V gene. Trimming cost V 5 bases and J 7 bases, with 23 bases left between them. The CDR3 bases are TGCGCCAGCAGTCCAACTAAGAACCCCCTGAGGGGTGGCTACACCTTC. This sequence encodes CASSPTKNPLRGGYTF.

The chain couples TRBV11-3 to TRBJ2-2, with TRBD2 matching over 7 bases. The V gene end was trimmed by 5 bases and the J gene end by 4 bases; junction bases not matched to a gene: 7. Germline V lookup: CDR1 SGHNT, CDR2 YENEEA. CDR3 length: 15 amino acids. The CDR3 sequence: CASSARGEGTGELFF. In nucleotides, the CDR3 is TGTGCCAGCAGCGCCCGGGGGGAAGGCACCGGGGAGCTGTTTTTT.

This clone is labeled medium-sized. The V and J genes are TRBV11-3 and TRBJ2-7; 10 nucleotides match TRBD2. The CDR3 is 15 amino acids. The V gene's germline CDR1 is SGHNT and CDR2 YENEEA. The junction had 6 bases not matched to a gene; V was cut back by 4 bases and J by 3 bases. For the CDR3, the DNA is TGTGCCAGCAGCTGGAGCCGGACTAGCGGCTACGAGCAGTACTTC. It specifies CASSWSRTSGYEQYF. Supplemented by reference TRBV11-3 and TRBJ2-7, the full variable domain reads EAGVVQSPRYKIIEKKQPVAFWCNPISGHNTLYWYLQNLGQGPELLIRYENEEAVDDSQLPKDRFSAERLKGVDSTLKIQPAELGDSAVYLCASSWSRTSGYEQYFGPGTRLTVT.

The chain has TRBV12-3 or TRBV12-4 and TRBJ2-1, with 7 nucleotides matching TRBD2. J was trimmed by 2 bases and V by 10 bases; bases with no gene match: 2. The CDR3 is 12 amino acids. CDR3 sequence: CATSGAYNEQFF. DNA of the CDR3: TGTGCCACTAGCGGAGCCTACAATGAGCAGTTCTTC.

This clone rates as medium-sized (0.01 to 0.1%). The V gene is TRBV4-1, the J gene TRBJ1-2; 9 bases line up with TRBD1. There are 16 residues in the CDR3. The V gene end was trimmed by 0 bases and the J gene end by 6 bases; junction bases not matched to a gene: 8. Germline-derived CDR1 and CDR2 are MGHRA and YSYEKL. The CDR3 sequence is CASSQEGTGRTHGYTF. The CDR3 DNA reads as TGCGCCAGCAGCCAAGAAGGGACAGGGCGAACTCATGGCTACACCTTC.

By sample share, this clone is medium-sized (0.01 to 0.1%). This chain connects TRBV10-1 to TRBJ2-2, with TRBD2 matching over 7 bases. V shed 10 bases and J 2 bases; nucleotides not matched to a gene: 7. The CDR3 is 14 residues long. Germline-derived CDR1 and CDR2 are WNHNN and SYGVQD (reference sequence). The CDR3 DNA follows: TGCGCCAACCTAGCGGCTATCAACACCGGGGAGCTGTTTTTT. It yields the protein CANLAAINTGELFF.

This clone has ten or more counts. This sequence joins TRBV5-4 and TRBJ2-2; D is possibly TRBD1 (5 bases). The CDR3 extends over 13 amino acids. The germline V gene encodes CDR1 SGHNT and CDR2 YYREEE (reference sequence). Trimming removed 2 bases at V and 7 bases at J, with 9 bases between. CDR3 sequence reads: CASSLGQSGELFF. CDR3 DNA sequence: TGTGCCAGCAGCTTAGGACAAAGCGGGGAGCTGTTTTTT.

This clone is labeled medium-sized. This chain links TRBV7-8 with TRBJ2-1, with 11 nucleotides matching TRBD2. Germline values: CDR1 SGHVS, CDR2 FQNEAQ. V shed 1 base and J 2 bases; nucleotides not matched to a gene: 4. The CDR3 extends over 17 amino acids. For the CDR3, the DNA is TGTGCCAGCAGCTTAGGGGGACTAGCGGAGACCTACAATGAGCAGTTCTTC. As protein: CASSLGGLAETYNEQFF.

This clone showed up many times. The chain links TRBV6-1 to TRBJ2-1; 11 bases match TRBD1. J lost 6 bases, V lost 1 base, and 2 bases had no gene match. CDR3 length: 15 amino acids. In germline, CDR1 is MNHNS, CDR2 SASEGT. In nucleotides, the CDR3 is TGTGCCAGCAGTGAAGAGGGGACAGGGGGCAATGAGCAGTTCTTC. It encodes CASSEEGTGGNEQFF.

Only one count was recorded for this clone. The chain couples TRBV7-2 to TRBJ2-7; possibly TRBD1 or TRBD2 for D (6 bases each). CDR1 and CDR2 (germline): SGHTA, FQGNSA. V was shortened by 1 base and J by 3 bases, with 13 bases between the two germline ends. This CDR3 contains 15 residues. The CDR3 DNA is TGTGCCAGCAGCTTAGGAGGGGGGCTATTCTACGAGCAGTACTTC. It specifies CASSLGGGLFYEQYF.

In its sample, this clone was seen many times. The chain carries TRBV2 and TRBJ2-1; 7 nucleotides line up with TRBD1. Per the germline V gene, CDR1 is SNHLY and CDR2 is FYNNEI. Germline trimming cut 6 bases from V and 9 bases from J; bases unmatched to any gene: 8. The CDR3 consists of 13 residues. For the CDR3, the DNA is TGTGCCAGCAGCGAGCAGACAGGGACTGAGCAGTTCTTC. Encoded protein: CASSEQTGTEQFF.

This clone came up a few times. The CDR3 DNA is TGTGCCACCTCATATGGAGTGATGCAGTACTTC. Protein sequence: CATSYGVMQYF. The chain uses TRBV24-1 and TRBJ2-7, with D uncertain. In germline, CDR1 is KGHDR, CDR2 SFDVKD. This CDR3 comprises 11 residues. Trimming cost V 9 bases and J 9 bases, with 14 bases left between them.

The chain links TRBV20-1 to TRBJ2-7; 7 bases match TRBD2. The CDR3 totals 14 residues. Germline values: CDR1 DFQATT, CDR2 SNEGSKA (reference sequence). With V trimmed by 1 base and J by 1 base, 4 bases remained unmatched. CDR3 protein: CSARGGSDSYEQYF. The CDR3 coding sequence is TGCAGTGCTAGAGGCGGGAGCGATTCCTACGAGCAGTACTTC.

This clone turned up a few times. The CDR3 loop is CASNFRPGQNSGANVLTF. The CDR3, as DNA: TGTGCCAGCAACTTTCGGCCGGGACAGAACTCTGGGGCCAACGTCCTGACTTTC. The V gene is TRBV6-5, the J gene TRBJ2-6; 7 bases map to TRBD1. The CDR3 loop spans 18 amino acids. The V gene end was trimmed by 7 bases and the J gene end by 0 bases; junction bases not matched to a gene: 12. The germline V gene encodes CDR1 MNHEY and CDR2 SVGAGI.

This sequence joins TRBV5-1 and TRBJ2-7; 7 nucleotides agree with TRBD1. Germline lookup yields CDR1 SGHRS and CDR2 YFSETQ. J was trimmed by 3 bases and V by 4 bases; bases with no gene match: 10. The CDR3 spans 15 residues. CDR3 residues: CASSTWDSPFYEQYF. The CDR3 DNA reads as TGCGCCAGCAGCACATGGGACAGCCCCTTCTACGAGCAGTACTTC.

Ten or more counts support this clone. The sample carries other DNA sequences with the same CDR3. The chain is built from TRBV5-1 and TRBJ1-4; 7 positions match TRBD1. The CDR3 has 15 amino acids. Germline V gene lookup returns CDR1 SGHRS and CDR2 YFSETQ. Trimming removed 2 bases from V and 6 bases from J; junction bases left unmatched: 7. CDR3: CASSFRTGSYEKLFF. The CDR3 DNA reads TGCGCCAGCAGCTTTCGGACAGGATCTTATGAAAAACTGTTTTTT.